Below, 6 T cell receptor beta chains from the same sample are listed, as sequenced in a study of T cells in Graves' hyperthyroidism and ophthalmopathy. Researchers amplified the TCR beta CDR3 regions from RNA transcripts. When the TCR CDR3 underwent first-round RT-PCR, the HTBI primer set was used. TCRdb reprocessed the multiplex PCR reads with MiXCR, giving one entry per CDR3 protein. The sample has fewer than 800,000 distinct CDR3 sequences, about 15% seen once. The sample was blood. These receptors all stem from a young man with Graves' hyperthyroidism.

The chain links TRBV5-1 to TRBJ2-7; 7 positions agree with TRBD2. J was trimmed by 3 bases and V by 1 base; bases with no gene match: 1. The CDR3 is 13 amino acids. Germline V CDR1 and CDR2: SGHRS, YFSETQ. The CDR3 region is CASSLRGDYEQYF. The CDR3 bases are TGCGCCAGCAGCTTGCGGGGGGACTACGAGCAGTACTTC. The full variable domain, in which reference TRBV5-1 and TRBJ2-7 provide the parts outside the CDR3, is KAGVTQTPRYLIKTRGQQVTLSCSPISGHRSVSWYQQTPGQGLQFLFEYFSETQRNKGNFPGRFSGRQFSNSRSEMNVSTLELGDSALYLCASSLRGDYEQYFGPGTRLTVT.

This chain links TRBV24-1 with TRBJ1-5; D not certain. Germline CDR1 and CDR2: KGHDR and SFDVKD. The V gene lost 4 bases and the J gene lost 6 bases, with 6 bases spanning the gap. CDR3 size: 12 residues. The CDR3 sequence is CATSETSQPQHF. For the CDR3, the DNA is TGTGCCACCAGTGAGACGAGTCAGCCCCAGCATTTT.

The sample holds many counts of this clonotype. This chain links TRBV20-1 with TRBJ1-6; 10 nucleotides match TRBD1. Looked up from germline, CDR1 is DFQATT and CDR2 is SNEGSKA (reference sequence). V was clipped by 4 bases and J by 7 bases; unmatched bases: 4. The CDR3 runs 14 residues. The CDR3 sequence: CSATSGQGNSPLHF. The CDR3 DNA is TGCAGTGCTACCTCGGGACAGGGGAATTCACCCCTCCACTTT.

As to this clonotype: This may stem from a read error, because a much larger clone lies one nucleotide away. This chain connects TRBV28 to TRBJ2-2, with 9 bases aligning to TRBD2. Looked up from germline, CDR1 is MDHEN and CDR2 is SYDVKM. This CDR3 has 17 amino acids. The chain's CDR3 is CASSLPLAGRNTGEPFF. CDR3 DNA: TGTGCCAGCAGTTTACCCCTAGCGGGACGGAACACCGGGGAGCCGTTTTTT. The full variable domain, its missing parts supplied by reference TRBV28 and TRBJ2-2, is DVKVTQSSRYLVKRTGEKVFLECVQDMDHENMFWYRQDPGLGLRLIYFSYDVKMKEKGDIPEGYSVSREKKERFSLILESASTNQTSMYLCASSLPLAGRNTGEPFFGEGSRLTVL.

This clonotype has only a few counts. The rearrangement joins TRBV7-8 to TRBJ1-2; 10 bases agree with TRBD1. CDR1 is SGHVS, CDR2 FQNEAQ, per germline. The length of the CDR3 is 15 residues. J lost 6 bases, V lost 0 bases, and 4 bases had no gene match. CDR3 coding DNA: TGTGCCAGCAGCTTAGCCCGGACAGGGGGAAATGGCTACACCTTC. Amino acid sequence: CASSLARTGGNGYTF.

This clonotype was seen at least ten times. The V and J genes are TRBV20-1 and TRBJ2-7; 8 positions agree with TRBD1. With 6 bases clipped from V and 2 bases from J, the junction kept 9 bases outside the gene matches. CDR1 is DFQATT, CDR2 SNEGSKA, per germline (reference sequence). The CDR3 runs 14 residues. The DNA for the CDR3 is TGCAGTGCAAACAGGGGGGACGTTACCTACGAGCAGTACTTC. Protein: CSANRGDVTYEQYF.